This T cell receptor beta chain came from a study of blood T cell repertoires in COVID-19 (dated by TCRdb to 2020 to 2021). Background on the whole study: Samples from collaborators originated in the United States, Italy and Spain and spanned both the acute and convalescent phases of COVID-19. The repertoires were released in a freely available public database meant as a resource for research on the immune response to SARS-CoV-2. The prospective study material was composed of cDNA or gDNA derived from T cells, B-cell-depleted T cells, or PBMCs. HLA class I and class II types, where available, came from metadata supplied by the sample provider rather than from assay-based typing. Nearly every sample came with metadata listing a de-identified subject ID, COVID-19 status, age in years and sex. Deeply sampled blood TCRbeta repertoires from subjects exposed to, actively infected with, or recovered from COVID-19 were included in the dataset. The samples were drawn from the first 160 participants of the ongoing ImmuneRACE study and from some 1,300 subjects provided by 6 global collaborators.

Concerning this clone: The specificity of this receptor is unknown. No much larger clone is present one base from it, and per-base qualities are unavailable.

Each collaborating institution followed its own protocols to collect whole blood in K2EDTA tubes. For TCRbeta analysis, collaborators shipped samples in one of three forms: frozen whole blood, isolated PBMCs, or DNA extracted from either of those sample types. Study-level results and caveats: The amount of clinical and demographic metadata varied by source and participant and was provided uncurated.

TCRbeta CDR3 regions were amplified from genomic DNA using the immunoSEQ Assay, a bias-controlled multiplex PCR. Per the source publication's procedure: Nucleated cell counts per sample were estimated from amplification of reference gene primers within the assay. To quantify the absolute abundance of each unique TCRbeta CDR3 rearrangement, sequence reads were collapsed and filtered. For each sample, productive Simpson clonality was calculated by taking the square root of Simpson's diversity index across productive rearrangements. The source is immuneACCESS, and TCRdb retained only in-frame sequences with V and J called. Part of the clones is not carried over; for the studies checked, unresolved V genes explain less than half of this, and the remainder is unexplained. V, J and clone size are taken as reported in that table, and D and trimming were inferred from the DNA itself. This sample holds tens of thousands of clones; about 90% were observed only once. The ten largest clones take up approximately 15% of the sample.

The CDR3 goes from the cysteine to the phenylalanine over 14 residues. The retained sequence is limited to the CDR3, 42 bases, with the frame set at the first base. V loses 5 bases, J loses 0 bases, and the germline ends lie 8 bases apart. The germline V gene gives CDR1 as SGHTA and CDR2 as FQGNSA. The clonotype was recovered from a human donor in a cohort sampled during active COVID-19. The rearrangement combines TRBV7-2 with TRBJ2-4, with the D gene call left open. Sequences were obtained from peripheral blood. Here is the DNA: TGTGCCAGCAGCACTGGTGAAGCCAAAAACATTCAGTACTTC. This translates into CASSTGEAKNIQYF.